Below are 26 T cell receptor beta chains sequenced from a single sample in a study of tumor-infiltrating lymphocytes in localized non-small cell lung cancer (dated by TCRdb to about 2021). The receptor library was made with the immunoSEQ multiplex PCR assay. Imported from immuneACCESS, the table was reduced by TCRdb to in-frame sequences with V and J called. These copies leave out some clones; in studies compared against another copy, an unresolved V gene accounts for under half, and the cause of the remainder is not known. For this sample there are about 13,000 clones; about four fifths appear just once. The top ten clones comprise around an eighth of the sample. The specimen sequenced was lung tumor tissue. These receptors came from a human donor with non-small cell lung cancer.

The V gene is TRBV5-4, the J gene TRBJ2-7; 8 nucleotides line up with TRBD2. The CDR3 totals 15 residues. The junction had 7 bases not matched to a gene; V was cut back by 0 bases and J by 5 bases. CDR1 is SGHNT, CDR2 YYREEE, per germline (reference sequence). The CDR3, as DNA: TGTGCCAGCAGCTTGGACGCGGGAGGCGTCCACGAGCAGTACTTC. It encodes CASSLDAGGVHEQYF.

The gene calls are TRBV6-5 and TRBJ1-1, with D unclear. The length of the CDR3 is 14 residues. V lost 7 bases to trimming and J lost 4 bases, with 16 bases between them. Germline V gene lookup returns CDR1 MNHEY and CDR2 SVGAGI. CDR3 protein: CASTATRAGTEAFF. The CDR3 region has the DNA TGTGCCAGCACCGCCACGCGTGCGGGCACTGAAGCTTTCTTT.

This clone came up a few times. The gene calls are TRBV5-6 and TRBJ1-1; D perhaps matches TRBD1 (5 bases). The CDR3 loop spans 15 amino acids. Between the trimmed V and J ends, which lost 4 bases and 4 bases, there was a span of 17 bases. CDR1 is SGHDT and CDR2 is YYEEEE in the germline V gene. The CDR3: CASSPEGRRGTEAFF. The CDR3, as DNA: TGTGCCAGCAGCCCCGAGGGGCGGCGAGGCACTGAAGCTTTCTTT. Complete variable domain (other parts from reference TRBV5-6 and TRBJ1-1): DAGVTQSPTHLIKTRGQQVTLRCSPKSGHDTVSWYQQALGQGPQFIFQYYEEEERQRGNFPDRFSGHQFPNYSSELNVNALLLGDSALYLCASSPEGRRGTEAFFGQGTRLTVV.

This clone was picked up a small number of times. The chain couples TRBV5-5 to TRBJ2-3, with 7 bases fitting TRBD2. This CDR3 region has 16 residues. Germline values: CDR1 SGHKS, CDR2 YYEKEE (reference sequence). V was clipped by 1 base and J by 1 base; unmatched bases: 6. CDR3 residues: CASSLRRGRRTDTQYF. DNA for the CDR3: TGTGCCAGCAGCTTGAGGCGGGGGAGACGCACAGATACGCAGTATTTT. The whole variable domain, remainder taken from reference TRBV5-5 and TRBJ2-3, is DAGVTQSPTHLIKTRGQQVTLRCSPISGHKSVSWYQQVLGQGPQFIFQYYEKEERGRGNFPDRFSARQFPNYSSELNVNALLLGDSALYLCASSLRRGRRTDTQYFGPGTRLTVL.

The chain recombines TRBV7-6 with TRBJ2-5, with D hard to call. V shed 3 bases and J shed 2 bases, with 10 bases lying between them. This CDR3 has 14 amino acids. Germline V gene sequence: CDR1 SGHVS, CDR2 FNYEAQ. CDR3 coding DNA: TGTGCCAGCAGCTTCTCAATGGGACAAGAGACCCAGTACTTC. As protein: CASSFSMGQETQYF. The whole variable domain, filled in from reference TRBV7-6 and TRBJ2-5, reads GAGVSQSPRYKVTKRGQDVALRCDPISGHVSLYWYRQALGQGPEFLTYFNYEAQQDKSGLPNDRFSAERPEGSISTLTIQRTEQRDSAMYRCASSFSMGQETQYFGPGTRLLVL.

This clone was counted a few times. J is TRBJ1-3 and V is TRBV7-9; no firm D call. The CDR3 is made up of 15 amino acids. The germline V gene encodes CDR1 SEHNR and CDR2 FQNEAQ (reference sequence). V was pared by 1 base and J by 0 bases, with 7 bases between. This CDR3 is CASSLESYSGNTIYF. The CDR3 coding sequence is TGTGCCAGCAGCTTAGAGAGCTACTCTGGAAACACCATATATTTT.

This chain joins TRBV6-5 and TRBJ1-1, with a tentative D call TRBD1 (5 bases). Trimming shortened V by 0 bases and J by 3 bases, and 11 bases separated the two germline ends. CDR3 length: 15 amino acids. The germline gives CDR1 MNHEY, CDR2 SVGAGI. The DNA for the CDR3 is TGTGCCAGCAGTTACTCGGGGCAGGTTCACACTGAAGCTTTCTTT. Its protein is CASSYSGQVHTEAFF.

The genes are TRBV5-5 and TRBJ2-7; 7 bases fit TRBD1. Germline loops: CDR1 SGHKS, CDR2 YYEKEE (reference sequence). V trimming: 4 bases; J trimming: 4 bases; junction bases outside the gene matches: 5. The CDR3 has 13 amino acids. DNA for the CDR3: TGTGCCAGCAGCGTGGGACAGAGATACGAGCAGTACTTC. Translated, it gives CASSVGQRYEQYF.

CDR3 nucleotides: TGTGCCAGCAACACAGACCTGCGGGCGGCCGGGGAGCAGTTCTTC. Residues: CASNTDLRAAGEQFF. The rearrangement joins TRBV6-6 to TRBJ2-1; D perhaps matches TRBD2 (5 bases). V gave up 7 bases and J gave up 10 bases, with 23 bases separating them. CDR1 MNHNY and CDR2 SVGAGI come from the germline V gene (reference sequence). The CDR3 consists of 15 residues.

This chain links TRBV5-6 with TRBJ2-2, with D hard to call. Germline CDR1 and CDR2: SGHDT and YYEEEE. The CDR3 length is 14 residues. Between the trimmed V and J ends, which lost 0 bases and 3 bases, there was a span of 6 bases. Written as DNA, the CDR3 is TGTGCCAGCAGCTTGGTAGTTTACACCGGGGAGCTGTTTTTT. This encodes CASSLVVYTGELFF.

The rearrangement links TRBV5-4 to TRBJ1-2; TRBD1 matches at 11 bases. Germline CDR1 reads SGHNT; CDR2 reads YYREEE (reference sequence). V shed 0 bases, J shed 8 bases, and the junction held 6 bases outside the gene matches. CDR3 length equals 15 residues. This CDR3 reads CASSLVGQGARGYTF. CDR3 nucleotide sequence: TGTGCCAGCAGCTTGGTCGGACAGGGGGCTAGAGGCTACACCTTC.

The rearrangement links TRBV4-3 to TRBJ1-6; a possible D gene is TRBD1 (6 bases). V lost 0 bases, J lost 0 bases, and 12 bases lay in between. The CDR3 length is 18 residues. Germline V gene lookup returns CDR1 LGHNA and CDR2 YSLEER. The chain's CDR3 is CASSQDPGASSYNSPLHF. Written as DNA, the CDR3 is TGCGCCAGCAGCCAAGATCCAGGGGCCAGCTCCTATAATTCACCCCTCCACTTT.

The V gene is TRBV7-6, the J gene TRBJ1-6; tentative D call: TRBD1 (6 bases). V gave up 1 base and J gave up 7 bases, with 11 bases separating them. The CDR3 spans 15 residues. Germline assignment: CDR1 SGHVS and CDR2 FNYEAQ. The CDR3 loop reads CASSLVGQGNSPLHF. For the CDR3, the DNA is TGTGCCAGCAGCTTAGTGGGGCAGGGGAATTCACCCCTCCACTTT. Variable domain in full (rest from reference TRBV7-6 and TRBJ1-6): GAGVSQSPRYKVTKRGQDVALRCDPISGHVSLYWYRQALGQGPEFLTYFNYEAQQDKSGLPNDRFSAERPEGSISTLTIQRTEQRDSAMYRCASSLVGQGNSPLHFGNGTRLTVT.

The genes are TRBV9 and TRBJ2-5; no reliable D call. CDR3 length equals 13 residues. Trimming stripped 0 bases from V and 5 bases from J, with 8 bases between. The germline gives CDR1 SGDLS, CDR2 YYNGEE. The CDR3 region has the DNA TGTGCCAGCAGCGTAGATAGCATGGAGACCCAGTACTTC. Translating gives CASSVDSMETQYF.

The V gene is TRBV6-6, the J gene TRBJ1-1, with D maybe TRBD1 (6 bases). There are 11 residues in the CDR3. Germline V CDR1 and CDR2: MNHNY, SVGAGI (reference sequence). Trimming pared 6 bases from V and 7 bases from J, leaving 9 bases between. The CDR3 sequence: CASRDSNEAFF. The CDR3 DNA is TGTGCCAGCAGGGACAGCAATGAAGCTTTCTTT.

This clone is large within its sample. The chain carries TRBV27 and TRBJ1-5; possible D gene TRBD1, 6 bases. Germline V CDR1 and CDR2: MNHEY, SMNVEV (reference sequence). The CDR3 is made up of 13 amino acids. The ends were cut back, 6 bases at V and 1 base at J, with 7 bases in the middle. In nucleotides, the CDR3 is TGTGCCAGCAGCCAGGGGAGCAATCAGCCCCAGCATTTT. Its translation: CASSQGSNQPQHF.

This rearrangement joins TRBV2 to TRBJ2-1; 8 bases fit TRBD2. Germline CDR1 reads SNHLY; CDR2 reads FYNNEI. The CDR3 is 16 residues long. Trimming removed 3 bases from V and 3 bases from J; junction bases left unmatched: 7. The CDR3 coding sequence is TGTGCCAGCAGTGACCCGCGGGAGGCCGTCTACAATGAGCAGTTCTTC. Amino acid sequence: CASSDPREAVYNEQFF.

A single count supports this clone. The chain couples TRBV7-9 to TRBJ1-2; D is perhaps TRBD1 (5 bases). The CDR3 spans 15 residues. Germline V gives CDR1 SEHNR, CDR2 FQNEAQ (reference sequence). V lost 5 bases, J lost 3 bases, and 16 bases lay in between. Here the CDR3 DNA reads TGTGCCAGCAGCCCCCCTGGCGGGACCCACTATGGCTACACCTTC. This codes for CASSPPGGTHYGYTF. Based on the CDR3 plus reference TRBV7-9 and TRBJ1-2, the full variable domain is DTGVSQNPRHKITKRGQNVTFRCDPISEHNRLYWYRQTLGQGPEFLTYFQNEAQLEKSRLLSDRFSAERPKGSFSTLEIQRTEQGDSAMYLCASSPPGGTHYGYTFGSGTRLTVV.

In nucleotides, the CDR3 is TGTGCCAGCAGCACCCAGAGGGGGGTGGCCGAGCAGTACTTC. Protein sequence: CASSTQRGVAEQYF. The genes are TRBV28 and TRBJ2-7, with D tentatively TRBD1 or TRBD2 (6 bases each). The CDR3 is 14 residues long. Trimming removed 6 bases at V and 6 bases at J, with 18 bases between. Germline V gene lookup returns CDR1 MDHEN and CDR2 SYDVKM.

CDR3 bases: TGTGCCAGCAGTGTCTCGGCAGGGTCCTACAATGAGCAGTTCTTC. Translating it yields CASSVSAGSYNEQFF. The chain combines TRBV6-1 with TRBJ2-1; D may be TRBD1 (5 bases). The CDR3 has 15 residues. CDR1 is MNHNS, CDR2 SASEGT, per germline. V dropped 4 bases and J dropped 1 base, with 11 bases sitting between them.

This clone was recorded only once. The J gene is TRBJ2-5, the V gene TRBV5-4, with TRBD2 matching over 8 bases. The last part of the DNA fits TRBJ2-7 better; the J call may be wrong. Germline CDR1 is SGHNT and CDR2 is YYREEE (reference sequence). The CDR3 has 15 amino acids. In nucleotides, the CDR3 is TGTGCCAGCAGCTTGCACGGGACTAGTCATGTCGAGCAGTACTTC. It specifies CASSLHGTSHVEQYF.

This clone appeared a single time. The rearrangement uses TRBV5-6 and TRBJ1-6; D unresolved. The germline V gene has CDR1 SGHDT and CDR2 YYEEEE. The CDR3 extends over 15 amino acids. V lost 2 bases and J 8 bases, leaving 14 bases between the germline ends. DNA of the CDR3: TGTGCCAGCAGCTTAGGAGCAGCCATGTATTCACCCCTCCACTTT. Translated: CASSLGAAMYSPLHF.

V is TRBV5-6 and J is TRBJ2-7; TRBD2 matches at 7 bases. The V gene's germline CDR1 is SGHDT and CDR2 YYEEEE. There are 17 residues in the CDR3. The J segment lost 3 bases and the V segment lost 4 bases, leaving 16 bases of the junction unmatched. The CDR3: CASSPLGGGEKFYEQYF. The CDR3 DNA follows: TGTGCCAGCAGCCCTCTAGGTGGGGGGGAAAAGTTCTACGAGCAGTACTTC.

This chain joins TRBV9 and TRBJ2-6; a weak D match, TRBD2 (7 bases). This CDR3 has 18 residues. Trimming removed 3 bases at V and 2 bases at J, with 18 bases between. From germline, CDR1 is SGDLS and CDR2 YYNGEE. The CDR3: CASSAPSSGGPGANVLTF. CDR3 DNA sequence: TGTGCCAGCAGCGCCCCTTCATCGGGGGGCCCTGGGGCCAACGTCCTGACTTTC.

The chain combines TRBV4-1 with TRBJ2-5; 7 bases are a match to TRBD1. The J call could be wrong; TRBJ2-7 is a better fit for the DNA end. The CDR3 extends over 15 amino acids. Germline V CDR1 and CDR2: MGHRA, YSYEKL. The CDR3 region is CASSLSGQTSYEQYF. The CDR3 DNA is TGCGCCAGCAGCCTCTCGGGACAGACCTCCTACGAGCAGTACTTC.

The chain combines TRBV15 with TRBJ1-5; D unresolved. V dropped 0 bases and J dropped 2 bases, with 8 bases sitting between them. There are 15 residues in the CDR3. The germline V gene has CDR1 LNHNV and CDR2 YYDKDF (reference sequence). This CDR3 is CATSREGPGNQPQHF. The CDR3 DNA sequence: TGTGCCACCAGCAGAGAAGGGCCTGGCAATCAGCCCCAGCATTTT.